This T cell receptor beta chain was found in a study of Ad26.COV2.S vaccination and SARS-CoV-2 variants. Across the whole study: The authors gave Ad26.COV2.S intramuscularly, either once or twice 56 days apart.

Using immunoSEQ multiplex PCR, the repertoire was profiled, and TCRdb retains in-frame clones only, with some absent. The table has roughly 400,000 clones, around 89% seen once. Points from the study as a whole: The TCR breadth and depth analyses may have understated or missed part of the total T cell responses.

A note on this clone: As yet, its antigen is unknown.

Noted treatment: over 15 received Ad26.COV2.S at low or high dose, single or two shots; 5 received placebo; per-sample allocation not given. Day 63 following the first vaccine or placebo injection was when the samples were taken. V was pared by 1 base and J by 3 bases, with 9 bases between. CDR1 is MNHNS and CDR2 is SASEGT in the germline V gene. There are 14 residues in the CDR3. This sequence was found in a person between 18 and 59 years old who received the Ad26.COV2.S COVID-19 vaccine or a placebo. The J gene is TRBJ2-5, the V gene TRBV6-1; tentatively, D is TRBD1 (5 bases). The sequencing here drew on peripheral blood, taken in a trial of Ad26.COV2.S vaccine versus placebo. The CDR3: CASSEVMDKETQYF. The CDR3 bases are TGTGCCAGCAGTGAAGTAATGGACAAAGAGACCCAGTACTTC.